The clone carrying this T cell receptor beta chain showed up just once. The antigen is not known. Each donor was a Caucasian adult residing in Nashville, Tennessee. This sample is part of a study of shared clonotypes between healthy human individuals. Study observations and caveats: Larger estimated richness was generally recorded for naive subsets relative to memory subsets.

The V gene's germline CDR1 is SGDLS and CDR2 YYNGEE. This CDR3 is built from 16 residues. The trim removed 3 bases at V and 0 bases at J, leaving 5 bases unmatched. Researchers divided each subset's genomic DNA evenly across several immunoSEQ plates. Method: immunoSEQ multiplex PCR; TCRdb's copy keeps in-frame clones and lacks some. The sample consists of around 1.4 million clones, around 98.5% of them appearing once. The sequenced sample consisted of naive CD4+ T cells sorted from blood. The subset was: CD45RA+ positively selected. The chain joins TRBV9 to TRBJ1-3; TRBD1 matches 8 bases. This clonotype originated in a man aged 25 to 40 in good health. DNA for the CDR3: TGTGCCAGCAGCGGCGGGACAGGCGACTCTGGAAACACCATATATTTT. It is translated as CASSGGTGDSGNTIYF.